Detailed here is one T cell receptor (beta chain). Assay: immunoSEQ multiplex PCR; the TCRdb copy retains only in-frame clones and omits some. Of over 85,000 clones listed, about 90% are singletons. The data are from a study of blood T cell repertoires in COVID-19. Across the whole study: T cells, B-cell-depleted T cells, or PBMCs supplied cDNA or gDNA.

Germline assignment: CDR1 MDHEN and CDR2 SYDVKM. Trimming stripped 6 bases from V and 2 bases from J, with 19 bases between. The CDR3 is 16 residues long. The V and J genes are TRBV28 and TRBJ1-1, with D possibly being TRBD1 (6 bases). Input material: peripheral blood. The TCR was taken from a human donor in a cohort sampled during active COVID-19. CDR3 in amino acids: CASSPTGQTLNTEAFF. CDR3 nucleotide sequence: TGTGCCAGCAGCCCGACCGGACAGACTTTAAACACTGAAGCTTTCTTT.